This TCR beta chain appears in the sequencing data of a study of blood T cell repertoires in COVID-19. About the study: Whether acute or convalescent, the COVID-19 samples came from the United States, Italy and Spain.

Authors' processing steps: Quantification of nucleated cells was approximated via reference gene primer amplification. Method: immunoSEQ multiplex PCR; TCRdb's copy keeps in-frame clones and lacks some. That table furnishes V, J and clone size, whereas the DNA furnished D and trimming. In the table there are some 390,000 clones, under 90% of which are singletons. All enrollees were about 18 to 90 years old and from about two dozen US areas. Each recovered donor of Cohort 3 presented with two negative PCRs, clearance, or symptom resolution. CDR1 MNHEY and CDR2 SVGAGI come from the germline V gene. With 0 bases clipped from V and 1 base from J, the junction kept 5 bases outside the gene matches. The CDR3 spans 16 residues.

The receptor comes from a woman younger than 45 who had recovered from COVID-19. The chain carries TRBV6-5 and TRBJ2-7; TRBD1 agrees at 8 bases. Sequencing used PBMCs or T cells enriched from blood (not recorded which). The CDR3 protein is CASSYSGYRGSYEQYF. The DNA for the CDR3 is TGTGCCAGCAGTTACTCTGGTTACAGGGGGTCCTACGAGCAGTACTTC.